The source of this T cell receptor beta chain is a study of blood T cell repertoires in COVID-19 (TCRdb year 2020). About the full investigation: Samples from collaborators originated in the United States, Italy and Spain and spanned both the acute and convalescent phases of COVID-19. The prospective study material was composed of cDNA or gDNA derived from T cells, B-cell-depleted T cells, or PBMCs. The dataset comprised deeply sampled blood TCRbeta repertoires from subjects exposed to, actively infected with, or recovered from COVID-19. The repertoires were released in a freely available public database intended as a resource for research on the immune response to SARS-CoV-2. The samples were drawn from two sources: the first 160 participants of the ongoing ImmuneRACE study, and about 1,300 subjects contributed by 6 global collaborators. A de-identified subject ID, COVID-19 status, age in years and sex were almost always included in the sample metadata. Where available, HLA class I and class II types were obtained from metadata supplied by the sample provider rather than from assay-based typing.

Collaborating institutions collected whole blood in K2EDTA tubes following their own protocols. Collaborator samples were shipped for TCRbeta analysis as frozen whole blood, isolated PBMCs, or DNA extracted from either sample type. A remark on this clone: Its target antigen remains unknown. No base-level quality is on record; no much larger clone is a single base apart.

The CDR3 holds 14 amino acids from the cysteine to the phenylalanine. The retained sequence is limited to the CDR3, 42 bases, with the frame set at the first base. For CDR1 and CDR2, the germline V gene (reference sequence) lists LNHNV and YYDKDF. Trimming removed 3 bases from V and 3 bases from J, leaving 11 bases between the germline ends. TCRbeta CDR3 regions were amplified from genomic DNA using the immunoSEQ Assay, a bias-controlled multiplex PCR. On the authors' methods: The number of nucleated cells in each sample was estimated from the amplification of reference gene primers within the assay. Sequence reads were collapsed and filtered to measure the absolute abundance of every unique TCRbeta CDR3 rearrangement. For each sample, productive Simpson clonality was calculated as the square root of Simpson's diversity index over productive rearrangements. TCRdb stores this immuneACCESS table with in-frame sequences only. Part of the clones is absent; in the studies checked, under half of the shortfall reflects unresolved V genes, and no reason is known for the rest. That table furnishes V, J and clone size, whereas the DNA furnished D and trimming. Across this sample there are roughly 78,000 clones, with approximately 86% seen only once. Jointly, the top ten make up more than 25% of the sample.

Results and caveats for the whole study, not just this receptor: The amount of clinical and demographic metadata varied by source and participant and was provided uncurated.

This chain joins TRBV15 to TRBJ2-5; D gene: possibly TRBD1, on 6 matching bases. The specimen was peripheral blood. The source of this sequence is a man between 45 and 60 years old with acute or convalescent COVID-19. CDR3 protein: CATSSAWTEETQYF. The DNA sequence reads TGTGCCACCAGCAGCGCTTGGACAGAAGAGACCCAGTACTTC.